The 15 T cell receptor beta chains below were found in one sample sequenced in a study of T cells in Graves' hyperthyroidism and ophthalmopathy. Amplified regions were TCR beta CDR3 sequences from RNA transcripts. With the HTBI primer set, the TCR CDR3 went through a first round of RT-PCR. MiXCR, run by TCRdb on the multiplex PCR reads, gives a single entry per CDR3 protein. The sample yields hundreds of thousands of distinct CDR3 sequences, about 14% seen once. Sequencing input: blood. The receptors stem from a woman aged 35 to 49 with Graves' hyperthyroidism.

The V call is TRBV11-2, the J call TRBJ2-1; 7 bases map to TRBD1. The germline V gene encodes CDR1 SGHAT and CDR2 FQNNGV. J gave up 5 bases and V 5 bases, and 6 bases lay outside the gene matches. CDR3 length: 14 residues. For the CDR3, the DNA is TGTGCCAGCAGCCTGATAAGGGGGCACAATGAGCAGTTCTTC. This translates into CASSLIRGHNEQFF.

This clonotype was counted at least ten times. The CDR3 sequence is CASTQSDHTQYF. CDR3 nucleotide sequence: TGTGCCAGCACCCAGAGCGATCATACGCAGTATTTT. The rearrangement joins TRBV12-3 or TRBV12-4 to TRBJ2-3, with D hard to call. This CDR3 contains 12 residues. With 7 bases removed from V and 7 bases from J, the gap between germline ends came to 12 bases.

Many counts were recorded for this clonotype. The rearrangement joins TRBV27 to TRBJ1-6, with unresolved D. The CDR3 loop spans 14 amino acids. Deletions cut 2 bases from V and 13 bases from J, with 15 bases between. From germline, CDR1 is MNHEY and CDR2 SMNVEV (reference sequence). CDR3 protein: CASSLEQPPWPLHF. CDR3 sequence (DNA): TGTGCCAGCAGTTTAGAACAGCCACCTTGGCCCCTCCACTTT.

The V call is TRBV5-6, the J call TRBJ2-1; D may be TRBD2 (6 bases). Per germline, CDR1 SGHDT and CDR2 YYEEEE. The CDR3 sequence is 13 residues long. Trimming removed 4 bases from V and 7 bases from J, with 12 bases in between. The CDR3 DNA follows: TGTGCCAGCAGCCCTCGGGACTGGAATGAGCAGTTCTTC. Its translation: CASSPRDWNEQFF.

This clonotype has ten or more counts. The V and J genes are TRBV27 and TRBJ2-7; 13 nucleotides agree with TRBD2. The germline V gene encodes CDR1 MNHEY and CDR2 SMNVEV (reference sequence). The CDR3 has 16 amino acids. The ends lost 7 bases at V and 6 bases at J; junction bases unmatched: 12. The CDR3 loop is CASTQSAGLAGAEQYF. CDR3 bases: TGTGCCAGCACCCAGTCTGCCGGACTAGCGGGAGCCGAGCAGTACTTC.

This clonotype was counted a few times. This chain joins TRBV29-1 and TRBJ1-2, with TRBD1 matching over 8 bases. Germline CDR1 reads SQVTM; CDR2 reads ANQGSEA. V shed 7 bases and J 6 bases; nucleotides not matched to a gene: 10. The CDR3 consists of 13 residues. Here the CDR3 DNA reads TGCAGCGGTCGGACAGGGTGGGGGGATGGCTACACCTTC. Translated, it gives CSGRTGWGDGYTF.

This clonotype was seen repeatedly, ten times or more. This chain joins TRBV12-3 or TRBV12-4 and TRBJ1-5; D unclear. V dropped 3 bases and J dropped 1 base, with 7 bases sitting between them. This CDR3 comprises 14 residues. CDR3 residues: CASSFRESNQPQHF. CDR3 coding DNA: TGTGCCAGCAGTTTTCGGGAGAGCAATCAGCCCCAGCATTTT.

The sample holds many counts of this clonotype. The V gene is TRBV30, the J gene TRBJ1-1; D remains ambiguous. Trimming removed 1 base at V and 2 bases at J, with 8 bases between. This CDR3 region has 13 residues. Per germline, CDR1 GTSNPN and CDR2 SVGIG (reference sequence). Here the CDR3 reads CAWSGYRNTEAFF. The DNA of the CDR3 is TGTGCCTGGAGTGGTTACAGAAACACTGAAGCTTTCTTT.

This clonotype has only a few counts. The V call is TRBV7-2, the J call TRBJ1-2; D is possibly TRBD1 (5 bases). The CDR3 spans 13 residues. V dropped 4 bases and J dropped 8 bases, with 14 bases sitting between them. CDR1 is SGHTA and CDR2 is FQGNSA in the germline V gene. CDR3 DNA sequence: TGTGCCAGCAGCTCACGCCAGGGTAAAGGCTACACCTTC. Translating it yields CASSSRQGKGYTF.

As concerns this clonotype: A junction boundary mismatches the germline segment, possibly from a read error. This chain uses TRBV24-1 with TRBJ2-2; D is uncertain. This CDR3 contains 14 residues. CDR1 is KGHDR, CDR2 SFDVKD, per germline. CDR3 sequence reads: CATSDGQITWELFF. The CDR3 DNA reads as TGTGCCACCAGTGATGGCCAGATCACCTGGGAGCTGTTTTTT.

The CDR3 protein is CASGGRGETQYF. DNA of the CDR3: TGTGCCTCCGGGGGCAGGGGGGAGACCCAGTACTTC. The rearrangement links TRBV28 to TRBJ2-5, with a weak D call TRBD1 (7 bases). The CDR3 is made up of 12 amino acids. The V and J ends lost 11 bases and 5 bases respectively, with 15 bases between them. Germline CDR1 is MDHEN and CDR2 is SYDVKM.

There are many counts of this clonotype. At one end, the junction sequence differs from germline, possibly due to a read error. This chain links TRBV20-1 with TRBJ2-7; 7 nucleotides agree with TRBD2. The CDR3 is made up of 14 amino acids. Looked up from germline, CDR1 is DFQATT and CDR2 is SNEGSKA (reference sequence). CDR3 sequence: CSARPSGRYYEKYF. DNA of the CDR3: TGCAGTGCTCGTCCTAGCGGACGATACTACGAGAAGTACTTC.

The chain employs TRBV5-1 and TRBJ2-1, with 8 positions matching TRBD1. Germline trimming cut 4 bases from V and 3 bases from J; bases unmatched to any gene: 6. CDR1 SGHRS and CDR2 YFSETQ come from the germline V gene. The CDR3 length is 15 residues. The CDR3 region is CASSGQGSGYNEQFF. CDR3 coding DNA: TGCGCCAGCAGCGGACAGGGCTCAGGCTACAATGAGCAGTTCTTC.

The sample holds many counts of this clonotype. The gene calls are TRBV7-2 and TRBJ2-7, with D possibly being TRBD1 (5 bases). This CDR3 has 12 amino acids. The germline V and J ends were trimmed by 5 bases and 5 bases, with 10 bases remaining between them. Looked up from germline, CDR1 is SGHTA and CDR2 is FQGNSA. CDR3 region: CASSLRVDEQYF. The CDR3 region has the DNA TGTGCCAGCAGCCTCAGGGTGGACGAGCAGTACTTC.

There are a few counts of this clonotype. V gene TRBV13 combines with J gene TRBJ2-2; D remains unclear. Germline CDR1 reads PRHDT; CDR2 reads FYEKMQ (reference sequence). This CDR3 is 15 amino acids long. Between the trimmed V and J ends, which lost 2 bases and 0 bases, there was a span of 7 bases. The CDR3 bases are TGTGCCAGCAGCTTAACGGCCCCGAACACCGGGGAGCTGTTTTTT. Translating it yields CASSLTAPNTGELFF.